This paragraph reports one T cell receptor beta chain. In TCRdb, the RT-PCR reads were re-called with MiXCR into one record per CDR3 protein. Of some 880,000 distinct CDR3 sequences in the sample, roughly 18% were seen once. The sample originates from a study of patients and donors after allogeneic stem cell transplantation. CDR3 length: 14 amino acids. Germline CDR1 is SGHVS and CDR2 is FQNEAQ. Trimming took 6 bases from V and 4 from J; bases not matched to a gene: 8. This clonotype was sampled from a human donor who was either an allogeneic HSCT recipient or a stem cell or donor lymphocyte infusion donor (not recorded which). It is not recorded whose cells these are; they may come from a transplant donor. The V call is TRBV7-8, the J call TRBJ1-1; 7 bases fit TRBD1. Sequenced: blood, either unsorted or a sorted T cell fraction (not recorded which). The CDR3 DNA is TGTGCCAGCAGGGGAAGGGGGCCGAGCACTGAAGCTTTCTTT. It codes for CASRGRGPSTEAFF.